Sequencing of this T cell receptor (beta chain) was carried out in a study of T cells after somatic rescue of genetic block. Germline CDR1 is SGHTA and CDR2 is FQGTGA. V lost 4 bases and J 10 bases, leaving 8 bases between the germline ends. The CDR3 covers 12 residues. Profiled with immunoSEQ multiplex PCR; TCRdb holds only in-frame clones, not every one. The table shows 70,000 or so clones, with about 90% occurring only once. This clone has a single count. This clonotype was obtained from a man in his forties or fifties. Sequenced input: peripheral blood mononuclear cells (PBMCs). This chain uses TRBV7-3 with TRBJ1-6; D call uncertain. Here the CDR3 reads CASSSPSSPLHF. For the CDR3, the DNA is TGTGCCAGCAGCTCCCCGTCCTCACCCCTCCACTTT.